This T cell receptor beta chain was sequenced in a study of blood T cells in healthy people across ages. The second PCR ran about 7 to 12 cycles with a sample-barcoded 5' primer and J-beta primers. TCRdb redid the calling of the 5' RACE reads with MiXCR, one entry per CDR3 protein. The sample holds more than 900,000 distinct CDR3 sequences; less than 25% are singletons and the top ten take about 0.8%. Germline CDR1 MNHEY, CDR2 SMNVEV (reference sequence). This CDR3 is built from 17 residues. V dropped 5 bases and J dropped 3 bases, with 22 bases sitting between them. The sample was also reused in another study, on T cells of mothers and their children.

The receptor's source is a girl between 2 and 10 years old in good health. The chain is built from TRBV27 and TRBJ2-5, with D perhaps given as TRBD1 or TRBD2 (5 bases each). Material: blood. The CDR3 DNA follows: TGTGCCAGCAGTCCATCCTTGACGGGTATGGGGGAAGAGACCCAGTACTTC. Its translation: CASSPSLTGMGEETQYF.